This is a list of T cell receptor beta chains from one sample in a study of blood T cell repertoires in COVID-19. Sequencing was performed with immunoSEQ multiplex PCR; in TCRdb, only in-frame clones are kept and a portion is missing. The sample lists around 100,000 clones, 90% to 95% occurring once. The sequencing input was peripheral blood. The receptors derive from a man between 50 and 59 years old with active COVID-19. CDR3s leave out the opening cysteine and the closing phenylalanine or tryptophan. Fields, in order: V gene, clone size, CDR3 protein. Clone sizes are given selectively: once, few, many, or a class where the clone is expanded.

TRBV5-1 | . | ASSPGQLNSGNTIY
TRBV18 | . | ASSQDSTEAF
TRBV19 | . | ASSIGQGLNTEAF
TRBV3-1/TRBV3-2 | . | ASSQQGENEQY
TRBV5-8 | . | ASSSGQGGETQY
TRBV3-1/TRBV3-2 | . | ASSPRQGRDKNIQY
TRBV5-5 | . | ASSLWAGQNEQF
TRBV6-1 | . | ASSEWQGSNQPQH
TRBV7-9 | . | ASSSASAHLADTQY
TRBV3-1/TRBV3-2 | . | ASSQVQFSGANVLT
TRBV5-1 | . | ASSLGGTGVSYEQY
TRBV18 | . | ASSRGTADNTEAF
TRBV6-5 | . | ASTLGQAFTDTQY
TRBV18 | . | ASSPNLASGRSYNEQF
TRBV14 | . | ASSQVPMEAQY
TRBV4-1 | once | ASRKGGQPNNEQF
TRBV6-5 | . | ASSNSGSNQPQH
TRBV19 | few | ASSRAGIPDTEAF
TRBV12-5 | . | ASGPPGLATTDTQY
TRBV2 | . | ASRAGTEEYNEQF
TRBV29-1 | . | SAMTGGSTGELF
TRBV5-8 | once | ASSLFRGQGNNEAF
TRBV6-5 | . | ASSSRANYGYT